This entry describes one T cell receptor beta chain. These data belong to a study of blood T cell repertoires in COVID-19. Study-wide context: COVID-19 samples from acute and convalescent phases originated in the United States, Italy and Spain. PBMCs, B-cell-depleted T cells, or T cells were the source of the cDNA or gDNA that made up the material.

Source study methods: Nucleated cell number was recorded as an estimate derived from reference gene primer amplification. The repertoire was sequenced with immunoSEQ multiplex PCR; TCRdb's copy has only in-frame clones and lacks some. D and trimming come from the DNA, and the V and J calls and clone size come from that table. Among around 40,000 clones listed, roughly nine tenths were seen once. V lost 0 bases, J lost 13 bases, and 14 bases stayed unmatched. The CDR3 length is 15 residues. Germline V CDR1 and CDR2: LGHNA, YNFKEQ. The sample taken for sequencing was peripheral blood. This rearrangement joins TRBV4-2 to TRBJ1-2, with 7 bases that match TRBD1. The receptor comes from a man aged 50 or older with active COVID-19. The CDR3 coding sequence is TGTGCCAGCAGCCAAGATACGGTACAGGGGACAGACTGCACCTTC. It specifies CASSQDTVQGTDCTF.